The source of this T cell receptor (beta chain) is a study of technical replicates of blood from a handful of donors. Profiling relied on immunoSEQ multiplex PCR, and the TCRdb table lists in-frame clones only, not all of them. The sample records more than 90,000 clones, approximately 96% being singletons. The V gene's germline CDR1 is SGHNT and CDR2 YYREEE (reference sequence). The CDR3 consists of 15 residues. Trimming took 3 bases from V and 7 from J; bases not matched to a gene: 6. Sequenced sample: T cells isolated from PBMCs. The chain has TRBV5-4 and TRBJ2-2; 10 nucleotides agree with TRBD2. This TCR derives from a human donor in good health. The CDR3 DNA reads TGTGCCAGCAGCTCAACTCGGACTAGCGGCGGGGAGCTGTTTTTT. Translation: CASSSTRTSGGELFF.